This TCR beta chain is from a study of T cells after posttransplantation cyclophosphamide. Whole-study findings and limits: Recipient CMV seropositivity and CMV reactivation strongly tracked TRB clonality. Skin or GI-infiltrating T cells shared few TRB sequences with blood.

Note on this clone: Its antigen is currently unknown.

The table came from immunoSEQ multiplex PCR; TCRdb's copy has only in-frame clones and leaves some out. This sample carries almost 10,000 clones, around 89% of them seen once, and the ten largest clones take 4.2%. Per germline, CDR1 MDHEN and CDR2 SYDVKM. CDR3 length: 17 residues. Control samples came 1 year after myeloablative marrow transplants with methotrexate plus calcineurin inhibitor. The gene calls are TRBV28 and TRBJ2-5; 9 nucleotides agree with TRBD2. Judging by the DNA end, TRBJ2-7 fits better; the J call may be wrong. The receptor's source is a male patient between 45 and 59 years old who received an allogeneic stem cell transplant from an unrelated donor, was CMV-positive, and had chronic GVHD only. Some T cells could come from the graft donor. The sequencing used PBMCs, collected roughly 67 weeks after allogeneic stem cell transplant with calcineurin inhibitor and methotrexate. Here the CDR3 reads CASSSRRAGGSSYEQYF. DNA for the CDR3: TGTGCCAGCAGTTCGCGAAGAGCGGGAGGTAGCTCCTACGAGCAGTACTTC.